Below, one T cell receptor beta chain is given with its context. Its antigen is as yet unknown. The source of the sample is a study of T cells in localized non-small cell lung cancer. The junction had 3 bases not matched to a gene; V was cut back by 0 bases and J by 5 bases. The germline V gene has CDR1 LGHNA and CDR2 YNFKEQ. This CDR3 has 15 amino acids. Overall study findings and caveats: Appearance in adjacent lung was seen for a median around 61 of the top 100 tumor clones. Because researchers sequenced only one region of the tumor, heterogeneity is still possible.

TCRdb keeps only in-frame clones here, not all; method: immunoSEQ multiplex PCR. This table holds tens of thousands of clones, around 79% found once. This TCR was sampled from a woman aged 35 to 70 with stage II squamous cell lung carcinoma. The rearrangement joins TRBV4-2 to TRBJ1-2; 10 bases map to TRBD1. This sample comprised PBMCs, obtained before any cancer treatment. The CDR3 sequence: CASSQDSDRGYGYTF. In nucleotides, the CDR3 is TGTGCCAGCAGCCAAGATTCGGACAGGGGGTATGGCTACACCTTC.